One and the same sample provided the 27 T cell receptor beta chains below, sequenced in a study of CD8 T cells in Susac syndrome. Random hexamers were used to reverse transcribe the RNA input (about 0.5 to 1 ug). TCRdb reprocessed the immunoSEQ multiplex PCR reads with MiXCR, giving one entry per CDR3 protein. The sample yields some 110,000 distinct CDR3 sequences, just under 95% seen once. The sequencing input was CD4+ T cells from PBMCs. These receptors were collected from a human donor with multiple sclerosis.

This chain connects TRBV6-1 to TRBJ2-5, with D possibly matching TRBD2 (7 bases). The CDR3 contains 16 residues. Between the trimmed V and J ends, which lost 0 bases and 4 bases, there was a span of 15 bases. Per the germline V gene, CDR1 is MNHNS and CDR2 is SASEGT. The CDR3 DNA is TGTGCCAGCAGTGAAGCAGGGGGGGGCCAGGGAGAGACCCAGTACTTC. Residues: CASSEAGGGQGETQYF.

The J gene is TRBJ2-3, the V gene TRBV2; D call uncertain. This CDR3 comprises 16 residues. Germline lookup yields CDR1 SNHLY and CDR2 FYNNEI. Trimming shortened V by 5 bases and J by 1 base, and 16 bases separated the two germline ends. CDR3 in DNA: TGTGCCAGCAGTCGAGGACCCTCAGGTGGCACAGATACGCAGTATTTT. Its translation is CASSRGPSGGTDTQYF.

The chain combines TRBV30 with TRBJ1-2, with 7 bases matching TRBD1. Per the germline V gene, CDR1 is GTSNPN and CDR2 is SVGIG (reference sequence). The CDR3 covers 13 residues. V lost 1 base, J lost 3 bases, and 2 bases stayed unmatched. This chain's CDR3 is CAWSEGQDYGYTF. The DNA for the CDR3 is TGTGCCTGGAGTGAAGGACAGGACTATGGCTACACCTTC.

The chain combines TRBV18 with TRBJ1-1; no reliable D call. Trimming removed 5 bases at V and 1 base at J, with 8 bases between. The CDR3 is made up of 13 amino acids. Germline CDR1 KGHSH, CDR2 LQKENI. CDR3 DNA: TGTGCCAGCTCAACGCTACAGAACACTGAAGCTTTCTTT. It codes for CASSTLQNTEAFF.

The chain is built from TRBV2 and TRBJ1-1, with D unclear. Germline assignment: CDR1 SNHLY and CDR2 FYNNEI. V was trimmed by 4 bases and J by 0 bases, leaving 6 bases between them. This CDR3 is built from 13 residues. The CDR3 DNA sequence: TGTGCCAGCAGTGGGGAAATGAACACTGAAGCTTTCTTT. Translated, it gives CASSGEMNTEAFF.

The rearrangement links TRBV18 to TRBJ1-1; TRBD1 matches 8 bases. Unmatched junction bases numbered 4, after V lost 3 bases and J lost 1 base. The germline CDR1 and CDR2 sequences are KGHSH and LQKENI. The CDR3 length is 15 residues. CDR3 region: CASSPNRGSNTEAFF. The CDR3 region has the DNA TGTGCCAGCTCACCGAACAGGGGGTCGAACACTGAAGCTTTCTTT. Full variable domain (remainder filled in from reference TRBV18 and TRBJ1-1): NAGVMQNPRHLVRRRGQEARLRCSPMKGHSHVYWYRQLPEEGLKFMVYLQKENIIDESGMPKERFSAEFPKEGPSILRIQQVVRGDSAAYFCASSPNRGSNTEAFFGQGTRLTVV.

The chain recombines TRBV2 with TRBJ2-3; D gene ambiguous. V lost 7 bases and J lost 1, with 12 bases in between. The germline V gene encodes CDR1 SNHLY and CDR2 FYNNEI. The CDR3 loop spans 14 amino acids. DNA of the CDR3: TGTGCCAGCAAGACGGGTCCCCGCACAGATACGCAGTATTTT. Translation: CASKTGPRTDTQYF.

CDR3 nucleotide sequence: TGTGCCTGGAGTGTAGTTGGTGTGTACGCGAAGAGCCTCCACTTT. Protein sequence: CAWSVVGVYAKSLHF. The chain links TRBV30 to TRBJ1-6; the D is unclear. V gave up 0 bases and J gave up 15 bases, with 21 bases separating them. CDR1 and CDR2 from the germline V gene are GTSNPN and SVGIG (reference sequence). The CDR3 spans 15 residues.

The gene calls are TRBV7-9 and TRBJ2-5; TRBD1 agrees at 10 bases. The CDR3 is 15 amino acids. Germline V CDR1 and CDR2: SEHNR, FQNEAQ (reference sequence). Trimming at V came to 3 bases and at J to 4 bases, leaving 5 bases not matched to a gene. The CDR3 coding sequence is TGTGCCAGCAGCTTGGGGACAGGGGCGGTAGAGACCCAGTACTTC. It translates to CASSLGTGAVETQYF.

The V and J genes are TRBV28 and TRBJ2-5; either TRBD1 or TRBD2 may fit D (6 bases each). This CDR3 has 17 amino acids. V lost 7 bases, J lost 1 base, and 22 bases lay in between. CDR1 MDHEN and CDR2 SYDVKM come from the germline V gene. CDR3 sequence: CASNVEGGGTVQETQYF. CDR3 in DNA: TGTGCCAGCAACGTCGAAGGAGGGGGGACTGTCCAAGAGACCCAGTACTTC.

V and J are TRBV24-1 and TRBJ1-1; D call uncertain. CDR3 length: 13 amino acids. Germline values: CDR1 KGHDR, CDR2 SFDVKD. V gave up 5 bases and J gave up 3 bases, with 9 bases separating them. CDR3 amino acids: CATSASRDTEAFF. The CDR3 region has the DNA TGTGCCACCAGTGCCTCAAGGGACACTGAAGCTTTCTTT.

The gene calls are TRBV19 and TRBJ2-1; unclear D gene. CDR1 is LNHDA, CDR2 SQIVND, per germline (reference sequence). V lost 2 bases and J lost 1, with 12 bases in between. The CDR3 is 16 amino acids. The CDR3 DNA is TGTGCCAGTAGTATACTGCCTACGGAATCCTACAATGAGCAGTTCTTC. Translation gives CASSILPTESYNEQFF.

The V call is TRBV19, the J call TRBJ2-7; 9 positions agree with TRBD1. The germline V gene encodes CDR1 LNHDA and CDR2 SQIVND (reference sequence). The CDR3 runs to 15 residues. V gave up 5 bases and J gave up 0 bases; unmatched junction bases: 5. The CDR3: CASSDRDRASYEQYF. The CDR3, as DNA: TGTGCCAGTAGTGACCGGGACAGGGCCTCCTACGAGCAGTACTTC.

The rearrangement links TRBV7-2 to TRBJ1-2; D is possibly TRBD1 (5 bases). There are 16 residues in the CDR3. Germline CDR1 is SGHTA and CDR2 is FQGNSA. V was clipped by 2 bases and J by 4 bases, with 17 bases between them. The CDR3 region has the DNA TGTGCCAGCAGCTTATATTCCAACCGACAGCTCTATGGCTACACCTTC. Its translation is CASSLYSNRQLYGYTF.

CDR3 region: CSSTQGNYGYTF. In nucleotides, the CDR3 is TGCAGCTCCACCCAGGGAAACTATGGCTACACCTTC. The chain joins TRBV29-1 to TRBJ1-2; D perhaps matches TRBD1 (5 bases). V dropped 8 bases and J dropped 2 bases, with 12 bases sitting between them. Germline V gives CDR1 SQVTM, CDR2 ANQGSEA. This CDR3 is built from 12 residues.

The chain links TRBV11-3 to TRBJ1-1; D gene unclear. The CDR3 covers 14 residues. CDR1 is SGHNT and CDR2 is YENEEA in the germline V gene. V was trimmed by 0 bases and J by 9 bases, leaving 14 bases between them. The CDR3 is CASSLDRGSRKAFF. Here the CDR3 DNA reads TGTGCCAGCAGCTTAGATCGAGGGAGCAGAAAAGCTTTCTTT.

The chain combines TRBV6-5 with TRBJ2-3, with D hard to call. The CDR3 has 12 residues. CDR1 is MNHEY, CDR2 SVGAGI, per germline. V dropped 0 bases and J dropped 6 bases, with 4 bases sitting between them. In DNA, the CDR3 is TGTGCCAGCAGTTACTCGGGGGATACGCAGTATTTT. Its translation: CASSYSGDTQYF.

The V gene is TRBV23-1, the J gene TRBJ1-4; D not resolved. TRBV23-1 is treated as an ORF (open reading frame) with a function not yet certain. V was pared by 0 bases and J by 0 bases, with 11 bases between. This CDR3 spans 17 amino acids. DNA for the CDR3: TGCGCCAGCAGTCAATCCACGAGGCAGCCAACTAATGAAAAACTGTTTTTT. Translated, it gives CASSQSTRQPTNEKLFF.

This sequence joins TRBV7-6 and TRBJ2-7, with 10 positions matching TRBD1. Losses at the gene ends were 3 bases for V and 2 bases for J; bases not matched to a gene: 7. CDR3 length: 16 amino acids. Germline V gives CDR1 SGHVS, CDR2 FNYEAQ. This chain's CDR3 is CASSFNRDRGTYEQYF. The CDR3 DNA reads as TGTGCCAGCAGCTTCAATCGGGACAGGGGCACCTACGAGCAGTACTTC. Looking up the rest from reference TRBV7-6 and TRBJ2-7 gives the full variable domain: GAGVSQSPRYKVTKRGQDVALRCDPISGHVSLYWYRQALGQGPEFLTYFNYEAQQDKSGLPNDRFSAERPEGSISTLTIQRTEQRDSAMYRCASSFNRDRGTYEQYFGPGTRLTVT.

The chain has TRBV6-2 or TRBV6-3 and TRBJ1-3; D call uncertain. Germline V gives CDR1 MNHEY, CDR2 SVGEGT. The CDR3 contains 11 residues. Trimming cost V 6 bases and J 10 bases, with 10 bases left between them. The chain's CDR3 is CASSLLATIYF. DNA of the CDR3: TGTGCCAGCAGCCTACTAGCTACCATATATTTT.

This sequence joins TRBV2 and TRBJ2-2, with TRBD2 identical over 8 bases. The germline gives CDR1 SNHLY, CDR2 FYNNEI. This CDR3 spans 14 amino acids. V lost 4 bases and J lost 5; bases outside the gene matches: 3. DNA for the CDR3: TGTGCCAGCAGTGTCGGGGGGGCAACCGGGGAGCTGTTTTTT. Translation: CASSVGGATGELFF.

The gene calls are TRBV30 and TRBJ1-5; 9 bases align to TRBD1. Germline CDR1 GTSNPN, CDR2 SVGIG (reference sequence). This CDR3 has 14 amino acids. Trimming removed 5 bases from V and 2 bases from J; junction bases left unmatched: 4. CDR3 loop: CAWGGQGGNQPQHF. The CDR3 DNA sequence: TGTGCCTGGGGGGGACAGGGTGGCAATCAGCCCCAGCATTTT.

The chain combines TRBV18 with TRBJ1-1; maybe TRBD1 (5 bases). This CDR3 has 15 amino acids. V was clipped by 0 bases and J by 4 bases, with 12 bases between them. Per germline, CDR1 KGHSH and CDR2 LQKENI. This CDR3 reads CASSPPRAMSTEAFF. CDR3 bases: TGTGCCAGCTCACCACCCAGGGCCATGAGCACTGAAGCTTTCTTT.

The chain combines TRBV29-1 with TRBJ1-1; D is unresolved. The CDR3 extends over 12 amino acids. V lost 4 bases to trimming and J lost 2 bases, with 8 bases between them. CDR1 is SQVTM, CDR2 ANQGSEA, per germline. CDR3 sequence reads: CSVGPPNTEAFF. In nucleotides, the CDR3 is TGCAGCGTTGGCCCTCCTAACACTGAAGCTTTCTTT.

The chain recombines TRBV28 with TRBJ1-2; tentative D call: TRBD1 (5 bases). Deletions cut 3 bases from V and 6 bases from J, with 8 bases between. The CDR3 is made up of 12 amino acids. Per germline, CDR1 MDHEN and CDR2 SYDVKM. Written as DNA, the CDR3 is TGTGCCAGCAGTTTTGGGGCTCATGGCTACACCTTC. This sequence encodes CASSFGAHGYTF.

The V gene is TRBV19, the J gene TRBJ1-5, with TRBD1 as a possible D gene (5 bases). The CDR3 spans 14 residues. Trimming removed 5 bases at V and 2 bases at J, with 10 bases between. Per germline, CDR1 LNHDA and CDR2 SQIVND (reference sequence). CDR3 in amino acids: CASSGRAGNQPQHF. The CDR3 bases are TGTGCCAGTAGTGGCAGGGCGGGCAATCAGCCCCAGCATTTT.

This chain connects TRBV7-2 to TRBJ2-5, with D possibly matching TRBD2 (5 bases). V lost 5 bases and J lost 3, with 10 bases in between. CDR3 size: 13 residues. CDR1 SGHTA and CDR2 FQGNSA come from the germline V gene. CDR3 nucleotides: TGTGCCAGCAGCCCCACTAGGGAAGAGACCCAGTACTTC. It yields the protein CASSPTREETQYF.